One sample yielded the 30 T cell receptor beta chains listed below, sequenced in a study of yellow fever vaccine responses in identical twins. In TCRdb, the RT-PCR reads were re-called with MiXCR into one record per CDR3 protein. The profile covers more than 30,000 distinct CDR3 sequences, with 50% to 65% appearing a single time and roughly 4.5% taken by the ten largest. Sample: T cells from blood (PBMCs), unsorted or a sorted subset (not recorded which), taken before or after yellow fever vaccination (not recorded which). The source is a young woman who received the yellow fever vaccine.

This clonotype has a handful of counts. The chain recombines TRBV29-1 with TRBJ2-1, with 11 bases that match TRBD2. The germline CDR1 and CDR2 sequences are SQVTM and ANQGSEA. J was trimmed by 6 bases and V by 6 bases; bases with no gene match: 13. CDR3 length: 16 residues. The DNA for the CDR3 is TGCAGCGTCCCCCATTATGTGACTAGCGGGACCAATGAGCAGTTCTTC. It is translated as CSVPHYVTSGTNEQFF.

V is TRBV29-1 and J is TRBJ2-7; D not certain. V shed 4 bases and J shed 0 bases, with 10 bases lying between them. Germline V gene sequence: CDR1 SQVTM, CDR2 ANQGSEA. The CDR3 has 13 residues. The CDR3 coding sequence is TGCAGCGTTGCCTACGGTAGCTCCTACGAGCAGTACTTC. Its protein is CSVAYGSSYEQYF.

The rearrangement joins TRBV18 to TRBJ1-4; D remains unclear. Germline-derived CDR1 and CDR2 are KGHSH and LQKENI. Trimming removed 3 bases at V and 5 bases at J, with 19 bases between. This CDR3 is 17 amino acids long. The CDR3 DNA reads TGTGCCAGCTCACCTCAAGTGGGCCATGGGTCAAATGAAAAACTGTTTTTT. Amino acid sequence: CASSPQVGHGSNEKLFF. The complete variable domain, with remaining parts taken from reference TRBV18 and TRBJ1-4, reads NAGVMQNPRHLVRRRGQEARLRCSPMKGHSHVYWYRQLPEEGLKFMVYLQKENIIDESGMPKERFSAEFPKEGPSILRIQQVVRGDSAAYFCASSPQVGHGSNEKLFFGSGTQLSVL.

The V gene is TRBV6-2 or TRBV6-3, the J gene TRBJ2-1; D is unresolved. The CDR3 consists of 15 residues. Trimming shortened V by 1 base and J by 1 base, and 8 bases separated the two germline ends. CDR1 and CDR2 from the germline V gene are MNHEY and SVGEGT. CDR3 sequence reads: CASSYYRESYNEQFF. DNA of the CDR3: TGTGCCAGCAGTTACTATAGAGAATCCTACAATGAGCAGTTCTTC.

The chain couples TRBV28 to TRBJ1-1; D is perhaps TRBD1 (6 bases). The ends were cut back, 1 base at V and 5 bases at J, with 14 bases in the middle. The CDR3 spans 15 residues. The germline V gene has CDR1 MDHEN and CDR2 SYDVKM. The CDR3 loop reads CASSLFPAQGTEAFF. The CDR3 nucleotides are TGTGCCAGCAGTTTATTTCCAGCCCAGGGGACTGAAGCTTTCTTT.

J is TRBJ2-1 and V is TRBV4-2; 8 bases map to TRBD2. Unmatched junction bases numbered 6, after V lost 1 base and J lost 7 bases. Germline values: CDR1 LGHNA, CDR2 YNFKEQ. The CDR3 covers 15 residues. DNA for the CDR3: TGTGCCAGCAGCCAAGTTGCGGGAGGCTATAATGAGCAGTTCTTC. Translation gives CASSQVAGGYNEQFF.

The V and J genes are TRBV20-1 and TRBJ1-6; 8 nucleotides agree with TRBD1. The J segment lost 6 bases and the V segment lost 2 bases, leaving 3 bases of the junction unmatched. The CDR3 covers 14 residues. The V gene's germline CDR1 is DFQATT and CDR2 SNEGSKA (reference sequence). CDR3 loop: CSARRQGLNSPLHF. CDR3 in DNA: TGCAGTGCTAGACGACAGGGGCTTAATTCACCCCTCCACTTT.

This rearrangement joins TRBV29-1 to TRBJ1-2; D not certain. Deletions cut 1 base from V and 7 bases from J, with 13 bases between. This CDR3 region has 13 residues. Germline V gene data show CDR1 as SQVTM and CDR2 as ANQGSEA. CDR3 nucleotides: TGCAGCGTTGAAGGTTCCAGCGGCGGTGGCTACACCTTC. This encodes CSVEGSSGGGYTF. The variable domain in full, completed from reference TRBV29-1 and TRBJ1-2, reads SAVISQKPSRDICQRGTSLTIQCQVDSQVTMMFWYRQQPGQSLTLIATANQGSEATYESGFVIDKFPISRPNLTFSTLTVSNMSPEDSSIYLCSVEGSSGGGYTFGSGTRLTVV.

DNA for the CDR3: TGCGCCAGCAGCCAAGACCAGCGGTGGAATGAAGCTTTCTTT. Translating gives CASSQDQRWNEAFF. The chain combines TRBV4-1 with TRBJ1-1; D not resolved. The V gene's germline CDR1 is MGHRA and CDR2 YSYEKL. The CDR3 spans 14 residues. V dropped 0 bases and J dropped 7 bases, with 12 bases sitting between them.

In its sample, this clonotype ranks as medium-sized. The chain carries TRBV10-1 and TRBJ1-1; D uncertain. V was trimmed by 0 bases and J by 0 bases, leaving 17 bases between them. Germline CDR1 and CDR2: WNHNN and SYGVQD (reference sequence). This CDR3 spans 18 amino acids. The CDR3 loop reads CASSESVGDTALNTEAFF. CDR3 DNA sequence: TGCGCCAGCAGTGAGTCGGTCGGGGATACAGCTCTGAACACTGAAGCTTTCTTT.

This chain connects TRBV11-1 to TRBJ2-5; D gene ambiguous. The CDR3 has 15 amino acids. Germline V lookup: CDR1 SGHAT, CDR2 FQDESV (reference sequence). V lost 2 bases and J lost 3, with 13 bases in between. CDR3 residues: CASSLTSPHEETQYF. In DNA, the CDR3 is TGTGCCAGCAGCTTAACCAGCCCTCACGAAGAGACCCAGTACTTC. The entire variable domain, with the rest obtained from reference TRBV11-1 and TRBJ2-5, is as follows: EAEVAQSPRYKITEKSQAVAFWCDPISGHATLYWYRQILGQGPELLVQFQDESVVDDSQLPKDRFSAERLKGVDSTLKIQPAELGDSAMYLCASSLTSPHEETQYFGPGTRLLVL.

This clonotype was detected only a few times. J is TRBJ2-1 and V is TRBV11-1; D call uncertain. CDR1 SGHAT and CDR2 FQDESV come from the germline V gene (reference sequence). V was cut by 2 bases and J by 1 base, with 9 bases left in between. The CDR3 totals 15 residues. CDR3 protein: CASSLSLVSYNEQFF. CDR3 DNA sequence: TGTGCCAGCAGCTTAAGCCTAGTATCCTACAATGAGCAGTTCTTC.

The chain joins TRBV10-3 to TRBJ1-2; maybe TRBD1 (6 bases). The CDR3 length is 14 residues. Trimming pared 2 bases from V and 4 bases from J, leaving 11 bases between. Germline V lookup: CDR1 ENHRY, CDR2 SYGVKD. CDR3 in DNA: TGTGCCATCAGTGAGGTGGAGGGGGTCTATGGCTACACCTTC. This gives the protein CAISEVEGVYGYTF.

This clonotype was found once. The chain combines TRBV2 with TRBJ2-7, with D tentatively TRBD1 (6 bases). V was cut by 5 bases and J by 4 bases, with 6 bases left in between. This CDR3 region has 11 residues. The V gene's germline CDR1 is SNHLY and CDR2 FYNNEI. CDR3 nucleotide sequence: TGTGCCAGCAGTCAGGGGTACGAGCAGTACGTC. Protein sequence: CASSQGYEQYV.

The chain has TRBV4-1 and TRBJ2-7, with D possibly being TRBD1 (6 bases). V dropped 1 base and J dropped 3 bases, with 13 bases sitting between them. Germline CDR1 MGHRA, CDR2 YSYEKL. The CDR3 has 15 residues. The CDR3 spells CASSQAYTGFYEQYV. Here the CDR3 DNA reads TGCGCCAGCAGCCAAGCATATACAGGGTTCTACGAGCAGTACGTC.

This clonotype has only one observation. The chain carries TRBV10-3 and TRBJ1-3; 7 bases line up with TRBD1. The CDR3 runs to 16 residues. V gave up 8 bases and J gave up 1 base; unmatched junction bases: 11. Germline V gene sequence: CDR1 ENHRY, CDR2 SYGVKD. The CDR3 spells CAISTGTGDSGNTIYF. CDR3 DNA: TGTGCCATCTCCACCGGAACAGGGGATTCTGGAAACACCATATATTTT.

This sequence joins TRBV5-1 and TRBJ1-5; D gene uncertain. The CDR3 sequence is 15 residues long. V lost 1 base to trimming and J lost 3 bases, with 11 bases between them. In germline, CDR1 is SGHRS, CDR2 YFSETQ. CDR3 region: CASSLWASDNQPQHF. DNA for the CDR3: TGCGCCAGCAGCTTGTGGGCCAGTGACAATCAGCCCCAGCATTTT.

The rearrangement uses TRBV29-1 and TRBJ1-6; TRBD1 matches at 9 bases. V lost 6 bases, J lost 9 bases, and 6 bases stayed unmatched. The CDR3 has 13 amino acids. Germline CDR1 and CDR2: SQVTM and ANQGSEA. CDR3 amino acids: CSVKTGGGSPLHF. CDR3 nucleotide sequence: TGCAGCGTGAAGACAGGGGGTGGTTCACCCCTCCACTTT.

V usage is TRBV28 and J usage is TRBJ2-1; D unclear. The CDR3 is made up of 12 amino acids. Trimming stripped 7 bases from V and 6 bases from J, with 10 bases between. CDR1 and CDR2 from the germline V gene are MDHEN and SYDVKM. The CDR3 sequence: CASTHVPNEQFF. The CDR3 coding sequence is TGTGCCAGCACCCATGTCCCCAATGAGCAGTTCTTC.

V and J are TRBV5-5 and TRBJ2-7; a possible D gene is TRBD1 (5 bases). This CDR3 has 13 residues. V shed 4 bases and J shed 1 base, with 9 bases lying between them. Germline lookup yields CDR1 SGHKS and CDR2 YYEKEE (reference sequence). The chain's CDR3 is CASSLDISYEQYV. Written as DNA, the CDR3 is TGTGCCAGCAGCCTGGACATTTCCTACGAGCAGTACGTC.

This chain connects TRBV5-1 to TRBJ1-6; unclear D gene. This CDR3 spans 14 amino acids. V was cut by 2 bases and J by 5 bases, with 8 bases left in between. Germline V gene data show CDR1 as SGHRS and CDR2 as YFSETQ. CDR3 in amino acids: CASSFDANNSPLHF. CDR3 nucleotides: TGCGCCAGCAGCTTCGACGCTAATAATTCACCCCTCCACTTT.

V gene TRBV7-9 combines with J gene TRBJ1-6; 7 bases align to TRBD1. The CDR3 has 13 amino acids. The V segment lost 8 bases and the J segment 9 bases; nucleotides outside the gene matches: 7. Germline-derived CDR1 and CDR2 are SEHNR and FQNEAQ (reference sequence). For the CDR3, the DNA is TGTGCCAGCCGACAGGGTATCGGTTCACCCCTCCACTTT. Protein sequence: CASRQGIGSPLHF.

The V and J genes are TRBV11-1 and TRBJ1-2, with no clear D. V was pared by 5 bases and J by 7 bases, with 11 bases between. The length of the CDR3 is 12 residues. Germline lookup yields CDR1 SGHAT and CDR2 FQDESV (reference sequence). CDR3 nucleotide sequence: TGTGCCAGCAGCCTCTCACGCACTGGCTACACCTTC. Translated: CASSLSRTGYTF. The full variable domain, completed using reference TRBV11-1 and TRBJ1-2, is EAEVAQSPRYKITEKSQAVAFWCDPISGHATLYWYRQILGQGPELLVQFQDESVVDDSQLPKDRFSAERLKGVDSTLKIQPAELGDSAMYLCASSLSRTGYTFGSGTRLTVV.

A few counts support this clonotype. The gene calls are TRBV24-1 and TRBJ2-3; possible D gene TRBD2, 6 bases. Germline V CDR1 and CDR2: KGHDR, SFDVKD. The CDR3 has 15 residues. V was pared by 3 bases and J by 1 base, with 10 bases between. CDR3 in DNA: TGTGCCACCAGTGATACGGGACTCGGCACAGATACGCAGTATTTT. It is translated as CATSDTGLGTDTQYF.

The V and J genes are TRBV20-1 and TRBJ2-3; D not certain. Germline values: CDR1 DFQATT, CDR2 SNEGSKA (reference sequence). This CDR3 contains 13 residues. Between the trimmed V and J ends, which lost 0 bases and 0 bases, there was a span of 4 bases. The CDR3 region has the DNA TGCAGTGCTAGAGATCTGAGCACAGATACGCAGTATTTT. It is translated as CSARDLSTDTQYF.

The chain couples TRBV20-1 to TRBJ1-1; possible D gene TRBD1, 5 bases. CDR1 and CDR2 from the germline V gene are DFQATT and SNEGSKA (reference sequence). V was cut by 2 bases and J by 8 bases, with 9 bases left in between. The CDR3 contains 11 residues. For the CDR3, the DNA is TGCAGTGCTAGATGGGCAGGGGAAGCTTTCTTT. Amino acid sequence: CSARWAGEAFF.

This clonotype was detected only a few times. This chain links TRBV4-1 with TRBJ2-7; 7 positions agree with TRBD1. Germline assignment: CDR1 MGHRA and CDR2 YSYEKL. The CDR3 contains 14 residues. Losses at the gene ends were 1 base for V and 4 bases for J; bases not matched to a gene: 4. The CDR3 coding sequence is TGCGCCAGCAGCCAAGGAAACAGGGGATACGAGCAGTACGTC. Protein: CASSQGNRGYEQYV.

The chain employs TRBV10-3 and TRBJ2-5; 11 nucleotides line up with TRBD2. The J segment lost 1 base and the V segment lost 2 bases, leaving 0 bases of the junction unmatched. CDR1 is ENHRY, CDR2 SYGVKD, per germline. The length of the CDR3 is 15 residues. CDR3 in DNA: TGTGCCATCAGTGAGGGGACTAGCGGCCAAGAGACCCAGTACTTC. This sequence encodes CAISEGTSGQETQYF.

V is TRBV15 and J is TRBJ1-2, with D unclear. The CDR3 sequence is 18 residues long. Germline CDR1 and CDR2: LNHNV and YYDKDF (reference sequence). Trimming took 5 bases from V and 4 from J, leaving 26 bases between them. The chain's CDR3 is CATSSEYWPIVGSYGYTF. The CDR3 coding sequence is TGTGCCACCAGCTCCGAATATTGGCCAATTGTGGGCAGCTATGGCTACACCTTC.

V is TRBV7-3 and J is TRBJ2-3; D possibly corresponds to TRBD1 (6 bases). In germline, CDR1 is SGHTA, CDR2 FQGTGA. V shed 4 bases and J shed 3 bases, with 14 bases lying between them. This CDR3 comprises 15 residues. This chain's CDR3 is CASSSQGFRTDTQYF. The CDR3 coding sequence is TGTGCCAGCAGCTCCCAGGGGTTTCGGACAGATACGCAGTATTTT.